The present T cell receptor beta chain was sequenced within a study of post-analysis software for immune sequencing data. Study-wide points: Included in a set of five TRBV segments more frequent in patients than controls were TRBV5-6, TRBV5-1 and TRBV20-1.

This clonotype was observed a handful of times. The antigen is unknown. Tagging with unique molecular identifiers was a feature of the TCR beta cDNA libraries. Approximately 500,000 cDNA molecules were obtained per 1 to 10 million input T cells. TCRdb used MiXCR to reprocess the PCR reads, holding one entry per CDR3 protein. Found here are about 540,000 distinct CDR3 sequences, about a third of them singletons; the top ten hold 4.5% to 7.5%. The length of the CDR3 is 15 residues. CDR1 is SGHRS and CDR2 is YFSETQ in the germline V gene. V was pared by 4 bases and J by 7 bases, with 13 bases of the junction left unmatched.

The receptor was isolated from a girl aged 2 to 17 with multiple sclerosis. Sequencing was done on a sample of blood. J is TRBJ2-5 and V is TRBV5-1; TRBD1 matches 7 bases. In nucleotides, the CDR3 is TGCGCCAGCAGCACCCCGACAGGGATTTCGGGGACCCAGTACTTC. Its protein product is CASSTPTGISGTQYF. Variable domain in full (rest from reference TRBV5-1 and TRBJ2-5): KAGVTQTPRYLIKTRGQQVTLSCSPISGHRSVSWYQQTPGQGLQFLFEYFSETQRNKGNFPGRFSGRQFSNSRSEMNVSTLELGDSALYLCASSTPTGISGTQYFGPGTRLLVL.